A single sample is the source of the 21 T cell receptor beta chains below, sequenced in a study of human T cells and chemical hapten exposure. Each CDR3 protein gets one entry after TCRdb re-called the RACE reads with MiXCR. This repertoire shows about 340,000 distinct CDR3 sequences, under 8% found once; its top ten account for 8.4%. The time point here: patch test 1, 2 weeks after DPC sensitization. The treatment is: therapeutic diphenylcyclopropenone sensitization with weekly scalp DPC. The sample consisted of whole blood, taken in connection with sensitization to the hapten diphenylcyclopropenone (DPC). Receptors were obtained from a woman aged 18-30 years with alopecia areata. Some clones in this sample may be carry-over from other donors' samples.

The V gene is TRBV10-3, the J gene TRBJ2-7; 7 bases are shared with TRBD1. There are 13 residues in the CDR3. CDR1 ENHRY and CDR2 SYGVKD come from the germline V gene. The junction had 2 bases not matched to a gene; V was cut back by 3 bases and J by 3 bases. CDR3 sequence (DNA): TGTGCCATCAGTGAAGGGGGCGGCTACGAGCAGTACTTC. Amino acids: CAISEGGGYEQYF.

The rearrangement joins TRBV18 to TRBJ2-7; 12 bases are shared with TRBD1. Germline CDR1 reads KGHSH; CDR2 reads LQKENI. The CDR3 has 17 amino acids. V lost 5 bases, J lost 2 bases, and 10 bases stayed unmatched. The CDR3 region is CASSAIPGTGGTYEQYF. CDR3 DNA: TGTGCCAGCTCAGCGATTCCCGGGACAGGGGGCACCTACGAGCAGTACTTC.

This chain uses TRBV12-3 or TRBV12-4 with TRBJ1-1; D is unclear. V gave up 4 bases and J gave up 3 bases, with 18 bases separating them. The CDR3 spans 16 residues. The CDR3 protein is CASSSPLLGSDTEAFF. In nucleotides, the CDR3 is TGTGCCAGCAGTTCTCCTCTACTGGGGTCGGACACTGAAGCTTTCTTT.

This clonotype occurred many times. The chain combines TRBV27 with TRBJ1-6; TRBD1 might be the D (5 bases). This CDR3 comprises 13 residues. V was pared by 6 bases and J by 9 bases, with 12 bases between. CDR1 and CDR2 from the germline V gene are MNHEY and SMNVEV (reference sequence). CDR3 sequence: CASRSTGRSPLHF. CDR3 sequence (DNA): TGTGCCAGCAGGTCTACAGGTCGTTCACCCCTCCACTTT.

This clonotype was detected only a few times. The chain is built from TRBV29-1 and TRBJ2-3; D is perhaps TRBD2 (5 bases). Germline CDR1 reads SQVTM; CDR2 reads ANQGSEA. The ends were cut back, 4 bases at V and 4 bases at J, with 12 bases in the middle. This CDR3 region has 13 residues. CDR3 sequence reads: CSVAQAEADTQYF. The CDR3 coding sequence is TGCAGCGTTGCGCAGGCGGAGGCAGATACGCAGTATTTT.

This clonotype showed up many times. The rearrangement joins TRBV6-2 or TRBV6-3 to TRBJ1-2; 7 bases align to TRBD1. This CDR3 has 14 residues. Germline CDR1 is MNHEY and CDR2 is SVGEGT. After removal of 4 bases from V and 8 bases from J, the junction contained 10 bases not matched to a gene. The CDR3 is CASSSNRGIGGYTF. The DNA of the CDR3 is TGTGCCAGCAGTTCAAACAGGGGAATTGGCGGCTACACCTTC.

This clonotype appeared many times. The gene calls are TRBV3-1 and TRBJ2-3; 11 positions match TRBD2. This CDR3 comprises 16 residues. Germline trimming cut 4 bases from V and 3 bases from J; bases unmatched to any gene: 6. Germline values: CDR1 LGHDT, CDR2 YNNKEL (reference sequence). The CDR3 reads CASSLRLAGLTDTQYF. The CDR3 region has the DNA TGTGCCAGCAGCCTGCGACTAGCGGGGTTGACAGATACGCAGTATTTT.

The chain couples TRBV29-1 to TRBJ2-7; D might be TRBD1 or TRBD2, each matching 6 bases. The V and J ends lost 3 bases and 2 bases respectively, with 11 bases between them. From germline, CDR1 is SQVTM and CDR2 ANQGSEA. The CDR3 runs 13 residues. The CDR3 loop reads CSVDMEGAYEQYF. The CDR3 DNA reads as TGCAGCGTTGATATGGAGGGGGCCTACGAGCAGTACTTC.

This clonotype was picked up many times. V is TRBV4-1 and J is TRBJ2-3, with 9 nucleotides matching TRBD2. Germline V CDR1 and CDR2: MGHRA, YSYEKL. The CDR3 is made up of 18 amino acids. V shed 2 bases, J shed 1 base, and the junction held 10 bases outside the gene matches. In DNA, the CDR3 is TGCGCCAGCAGCCAACTTGCGACTAGCGGAATACGCACAGATACGCAGTATTTT. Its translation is CASSQLATSGIRTDTQYF.

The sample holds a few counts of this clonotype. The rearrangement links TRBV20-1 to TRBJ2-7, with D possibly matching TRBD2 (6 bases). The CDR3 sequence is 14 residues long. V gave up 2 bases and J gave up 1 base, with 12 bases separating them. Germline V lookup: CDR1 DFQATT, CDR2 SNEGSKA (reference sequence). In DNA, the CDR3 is TGCAGTGCTAGACCGTCGGGGGTATCCTACGAGCAGTACTTC. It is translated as CSARPSGVSYEQYF.

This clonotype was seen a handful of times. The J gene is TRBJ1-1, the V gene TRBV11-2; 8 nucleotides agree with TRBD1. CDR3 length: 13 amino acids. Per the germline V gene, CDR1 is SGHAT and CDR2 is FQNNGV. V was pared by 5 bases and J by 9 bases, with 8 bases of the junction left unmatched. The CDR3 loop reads CASSTRTGQKAFF. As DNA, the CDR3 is TGTGCCAGCAGCACCCGGACAGGGCAGAAAGCTTTCTTT. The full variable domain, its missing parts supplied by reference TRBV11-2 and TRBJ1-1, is EAGVAQSPRYKIIEKRQSVAFWCNPISGHATLYWYQQILGQGPKLLIQFQNNGVVDDSQLPKDRFSAERLKGVDSTLKIQPAKLEDSAVYLCASSTRTGQKAFFGQGTRLTVV.

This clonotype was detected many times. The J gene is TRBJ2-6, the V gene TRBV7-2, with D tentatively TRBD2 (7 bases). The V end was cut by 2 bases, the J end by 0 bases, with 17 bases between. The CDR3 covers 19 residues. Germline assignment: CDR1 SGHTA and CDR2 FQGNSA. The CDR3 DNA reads TGTGCCAGCAGCTTATTAGGGCAGGGGACTATCTCTGGGGCCAACGTCCTGACTTTC. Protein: CASSLLGQGTISGANVLTF.

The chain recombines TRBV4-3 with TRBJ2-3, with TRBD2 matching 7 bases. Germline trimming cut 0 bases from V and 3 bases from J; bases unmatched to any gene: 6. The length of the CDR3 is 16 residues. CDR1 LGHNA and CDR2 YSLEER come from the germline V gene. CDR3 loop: CASSQDWGRGTDTQYF. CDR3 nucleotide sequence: TGCGCCAGCAGCCAAGATTGGGGGAGGGGTACAGATACGCAGTATTTT.

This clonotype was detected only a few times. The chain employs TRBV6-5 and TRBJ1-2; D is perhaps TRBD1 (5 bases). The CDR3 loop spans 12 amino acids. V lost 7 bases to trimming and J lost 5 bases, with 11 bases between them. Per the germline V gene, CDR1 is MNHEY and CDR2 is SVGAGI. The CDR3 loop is CASTSGGYGYTF. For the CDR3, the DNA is TGTGCCAGCACCTCCGGGGGGTATGGCTACACCTTC.

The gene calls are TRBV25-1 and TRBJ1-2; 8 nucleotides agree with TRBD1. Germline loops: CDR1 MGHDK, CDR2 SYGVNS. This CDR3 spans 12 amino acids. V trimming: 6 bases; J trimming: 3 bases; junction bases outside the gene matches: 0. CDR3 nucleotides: TGTGCCAGCAGGACAGGGGACTATGGCTACACCTTC. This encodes CASRTGDYGYTF.

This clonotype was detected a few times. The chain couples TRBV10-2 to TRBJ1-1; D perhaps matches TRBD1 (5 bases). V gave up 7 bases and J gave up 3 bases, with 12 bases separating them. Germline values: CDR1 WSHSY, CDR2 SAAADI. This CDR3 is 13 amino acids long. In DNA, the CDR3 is TGCGCCAGCATATGGGGGAAAGACACTGAAGCTTTCTTT. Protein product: CASIWGKDTEAFF.

CDR3 protein: CASSPREFHYGYTF. Written as DNA, the CDR3 is TGTGCCAGCTCACCAAGGGAGTTCCACTATGGCTACACCTTC. The chain is built from TRBV18 and TRBJ1-2; D is unclear. V was pared by 2 bases and J by 3 bases, with 10 bases between. Germline loops: CDR1 KGHSH, CDR2 LQKENI. This CDR3 has 14 residues.

The CDR3 here is CASSQLGSSYNEQFF. CDR3 DNA sequence: TGTGCCAGCAGCCAACTTGGGAGCTCCTACAATGAGCAGTTCTTC. The V and J genes are TRBV3-1 and TRBJ2-1, with TRBD2 as a possible D gene (5 bases). V gave up 2 bases and J gave up 0 bases, with 8 bases separating them. Germline-derived CDR1 and CDR2 are LGHDT and YNNKEL (reference sequence). The CDR3 runs 15 residues.

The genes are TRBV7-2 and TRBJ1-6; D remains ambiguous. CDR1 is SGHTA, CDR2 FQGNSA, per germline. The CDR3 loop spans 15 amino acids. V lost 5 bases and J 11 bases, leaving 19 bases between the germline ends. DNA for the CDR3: TGTGCCAGCAGCCGGGGTAACACGCCCGGGGCACCCCTCCACTTT. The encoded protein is CASSRGNTPGAPLHF. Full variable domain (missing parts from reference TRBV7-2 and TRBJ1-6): GAGVSQSPSNKVTEKGKDVELRCDPISGHTALYWYRQSLGQGLEFLIYFQGNSAPDKSGLPSDRFSAERTGGSVSTLTIQRTQQEDSAVYLCASSRGNTPGAPLHFGNGTRLTVT.

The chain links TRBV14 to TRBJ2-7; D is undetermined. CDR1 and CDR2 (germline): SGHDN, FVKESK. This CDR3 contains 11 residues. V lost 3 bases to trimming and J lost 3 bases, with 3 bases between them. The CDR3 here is CASSHDYEQYF. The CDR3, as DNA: TGTGCCAGCAGCCATGACTACGAGCAGTACTTC.

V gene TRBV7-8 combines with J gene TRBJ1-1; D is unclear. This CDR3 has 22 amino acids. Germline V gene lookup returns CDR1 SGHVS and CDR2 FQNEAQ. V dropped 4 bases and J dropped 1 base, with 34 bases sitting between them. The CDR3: CASSSDSYLWGLTRPKNTEAFF. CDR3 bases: TGTGCCAGCAGCTCTGATTCCTATCTCTGGGGTCTGACAAGACCAAAGAACACTGAAGCTTTCTTT.